This T cell receptor beta chain was captured in a study of CD4 T cells in relation to SARS-CoV-2 and coronaviruses (dated by TCRdb to the early 2020s). A note on the overall study: In the ViraFEST assay, PBMCs were cultured with antigen for approximately eleven days, after which TCR beta CDR3s were sequenced to identify clonal expansions specific to the antigen. An HIV-1 Nef peptide pool or a culture without peptide was used as the negative reference condition. Shared crossreactive spike epitopes were mapped to their HLA restriction using patient-derived lymphoblastoid cell lines. At the level of individual TCR clonotypes, the study evaluated whether memory CD4+ T cells crossreact between the spike proteins of SARS-CoV-2 and those of common cold coronaviruses. Samples from three pre-COVID donors and the naive versus memory experiments were sequenced with the Adaptive Biotechnologies TCR-sequencing kit; other data were Illumina-based. Expansion assays from other donors in the study were sequenced with a different, Illumina-based TCR-beta assay.

Trimming costs V 6 bases and J 7 bases, and their ends lie 9 bases apart. The germline V gene (reference sequence) supplies CDR1 MNHEY and CDR2 SMNVEV. The CDR3 runs 11 amino acids, cysteine and phenylalanine included. Kept here is only the CDR3 DNA, which spans 33 bases and is read in frame from base 1. CD4+ T cells from unexposed donors were collected before the COVID-19 pandemic (2011-2018). Following 10 days of culture, the EasySep CD4+ T cell isolation kit was used to isolate CD4+ T cells. As cell numbers permitted, CD4+ T cells from unexposed donors were tested for reactivity to SARS-CoV-2 S and N and to four common cold coronavirus spike pools. Each well held 2 million to 2.5 million PBMCs cultured in IMDM containing around 5% human AB serum and roughly 9.3 IU/ml IL-2. Half of the culture medium was replaced with fresh IL-2-containing medium on days 3 and 7. In general, triplicate replicate wells were used for every peptide culture condition. The leukapheresis product used for the unexposed donors was purchased from a commercial source. PBMCs were isolated from leukapheresis product or whole blood by Ficoll-Paque PLUS gradient centrifugation. PBMCs were either cryopreserved at -140 degrees C or used fresh in the expansion assay. The QIAamp Micro DNA Kit was used to extract genomic DNA from the CD4+ T cells.

Broad study findings and their caveats: The study was constrained by small numbers of patients and of tested TCRs. About 65% of donors had memory CD4+ clonotypes that crossrecognized SARS-CoV-2 and at least one common cold coronavirus spike. No donor contributed both pre-pandemic and post-infection samples, which limited tracing the source of pre-existing responses. Compared with monoreactive clones, crossreactive clones had significantly weaker SARS-CoV-2-driven expansion, a result consistent with antigenic imprinting. Because the crossreactivity analysis focused on spike protein, crossreactivity against other viral proteins was not assessed.

Receptor amplification or capture employed the immunoSEQ multiplex PCR assay. The authors processed their data as follows. During preprocessing, nonproductive sequences were removed, along with CDR3s that did not begin with C, did not end with F or W, or were shorter than 7 amino acids. Antigen-specific clonotypes were called with the MANAFEST web app on the basis of expansion relative to the reference and to other culture wells. To be counted as positive, a clone had to show significant expansion compared with the reference culture, at an FDR below 0.05, in 2 of 3 replicate wells. For a clone to be considered positive, significant expansion relative to all other tandem wells and an odds ratio above 5 were also required. CDR3 homology was quantified as pairwise Levenshtein distance, calculated with the stringdist R package after three terminal residues were trimmed from each end. This immuneACCESS table, as held by TCRdb, lists in-frame sequences with V and J called but not all clones. Of the missing ones, under half trace to an unresolved V gene in checked studies; the others have no known cause. That table is the source of V, J and clone size, and D and trimming were worked out from the DNA. Within this sample are under 25,000 clones, with about three quarters of them counted one time only. Roughly an eighth of the sample lies in the top ten.

With respect to this clone: Its binding antigen is unknown. Base qualities are missing; no much larger clone stands one base away.

Sequencing was carried out using CD4+ T cells from PBMCs, cultured in vitro. The chain is made from TRBV27 and TRBJ1-2; the D gene lacks a confident call. The source is a human donor in good health. CDR3 sequence: CASRFFGGYTF. The DNA sequence is given as TGTGCCAGCAGGTTTTTTGGTGGCTACACCTTC.